This T cell receptor beta chain originates from a study of post-analysis software for immune sequencing data. This clonotype was counted between two and nine times. Its antigen remains unidentified. Points from the study as a whole: With TRBV5-6, TRBV5-1 and TRBV20-1 included, 4 to 6 TRBV segments were more frequent in patients than in controls.

TCR beta cDNA libraries included unique molecular identifiers. TCRdb redid the calling of the PCR reads with MiXCR, one entry per CDR3 protein. The sample carries a few hundred thousand distinct CDR3 sequences, less than 35% recorded once. V shed 4 bases and J 5 bases; nucleotides not matched to a gene: 10. There are 15 residues in the CDR3. Looked up from germline, CDR1 is SEHNR and CDR2 is FQNEAQ (reference sequence). Sequenced input: blood. The origin of this receptor is a girl aged 10 to 17 with multiple sclerosis. The rearrangement uses TRBV7-9 and TRBJ2-7, with 8 bases aligning to TRBD1. This CDR3 is CASSSQGQALNEQYF. CDR3 in DNA: TGTGCCAGCAGCTCTCAGGGACAGGCCTTGAACGAGCAGTACTTC.